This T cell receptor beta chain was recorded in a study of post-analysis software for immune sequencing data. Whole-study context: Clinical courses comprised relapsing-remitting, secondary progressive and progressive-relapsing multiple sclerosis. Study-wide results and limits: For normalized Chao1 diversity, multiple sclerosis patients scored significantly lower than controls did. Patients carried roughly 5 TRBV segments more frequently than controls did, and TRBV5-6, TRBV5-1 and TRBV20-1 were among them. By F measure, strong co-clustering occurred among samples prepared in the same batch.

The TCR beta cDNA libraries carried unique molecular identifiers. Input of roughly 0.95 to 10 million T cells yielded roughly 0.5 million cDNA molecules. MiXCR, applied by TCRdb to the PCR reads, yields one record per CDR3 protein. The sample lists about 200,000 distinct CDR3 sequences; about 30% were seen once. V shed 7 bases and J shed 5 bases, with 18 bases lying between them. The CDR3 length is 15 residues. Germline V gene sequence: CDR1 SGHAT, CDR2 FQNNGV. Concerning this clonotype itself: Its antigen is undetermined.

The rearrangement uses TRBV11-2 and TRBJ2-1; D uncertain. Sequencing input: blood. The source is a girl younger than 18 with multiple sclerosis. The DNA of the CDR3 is TGTGCCAGCATCAACTACCAACATAAGAACAATGAGCAGTTCTTC. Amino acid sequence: CASINYQHKNNEQFF.